A selection of T cell receptor beta chains follows, all from one sample in a study of blood T cell repertoires in COVID-19. TCRdb keeps only in-frame clones here, not all; method: immunoSEQ multiplex PCR. The profile shows some 140,000 clones, 79% of them singletons. Sample: peripheral blood. All receptors derive from a man in his sixties with acute or convalescent COVID-19. Each CDR3 is given with its conserved first and last residue. Each record gives: CDR3 length, V gene, clone size, J gene, D gene, CDR3 protein, CDR3 DNA. A D gene is named only where the DNA matches it firmly. Expanded clones get a size class; other rows say once, few or many, or leave the size out.

15	TRBV5-8	once	TRBJ2-3	-	CASPKLSPSTDTQYF	TGTGCCAGCCCCAAATTGAGTCCTAGCACAGATACGCAGTATTTT
18	TRBV4-2	once	TRBJ2-2	TRBD2	CASSPRPSGEINTGELFF	TGTGCCAGCAGCCCCCGGCCGAGCGGGGAGATAAACACCGGGGAGCTGTTTTTT
13	TRBV27	-	TRBJ1-1	-	CASSRGRNTEAFF	TGTGCCAGCAGTAGGGGGAGGAACACTGAAGCTTTCTTT
13	TRBV11-2	-	TRBJ2-5	-	CASSGSIGETQYF	TGTGCCAGCAGCGGCTCCATCGGGGAGACCCAGTACTTC
15	TRBV28	-	TRBJ2-7	TRBD2	CASNTVAGGLYEQYF	TGTGCCAGCAATACAGTAGCGGGAGGGCTCTACGAGCAGTACTTC
14	TRBV9	-	TRBJ2-3	TRBD1	CASSGTGGAGTQYF	TGTGCCAGCAGCGGCACAGGGGGCGCGGGTACGCAGTATTTT
16	TRBV28	-	TRBJ1-1	-	CASSLPPRQMNTEAFF	TGTGCCAGCAGTTTACCTCCCCGACAGATGAACACTGAAGCTTTCTTT
15	TRBV5-1	-	TRBJ2-7	TRBD1	CASSYSGTDSYEQYF	TGCGCCAGCAGCTACTCCGGGACAGACTCCTACGAGCAGTACTTC
16	TRBV5-5	-	TRBJ1-5	-	CASSLEAGRGNQPQHF	TGTGCCAGCAGCTTGGAAGCAGGTAGGGGGAATCAGCCCCAGCATTTT
15	TRBV9	-	TRBJ2-1	-	CASSPGASSYNEQFF	TGTGCCAGCAGCCCCGGAGCGAGCTCCTACAATGAGCAGTTCTTC
16	TRBV5-1	-	TRBJ1-5	-	CASSPGGGADGQPQHF	TGCGCCAGCAGCCCCGGGGGGGGCGCCGACGGTCAGCCCCAGCATTTT
16	TRBV5-5	-	TRBJ2-5	TRBD2	CASSLAVSGSGETQYF	TGTGCCAGCAGCTTGGCCGTTAGCGGGTCCGGGGAGACCCAGTACTTC
13	TRBV30	-	TRBJ2-3	TRBD2	CAWSPAGADTQYF	TGTGCCTGGAGTCCAGCGGGAGCAGATACGCAGTATTTT
15	TRBV7-2	-	TRBJ2-5	TRBD2	CASSFGSGGQETQYF	TGTGCCAGCAGCTTCGGGTCGGGAGGGCAAGAGACCCAGTACTTC
15	TRBV5-8	-	TRBJ1-2	-	CASSPLAGANYGYTF	TGTGCCAGCAGTCCCCTCGCGGGTGCCAACTATGGCTACACCTTC
12	TRBV30	-	TRBJ2-1	-	CAWSVHYNEQFF	TGTGCCTGGAGTGTACATTACAATGAGCAGTTCTTC
14	TRBV19	once	TRBJ2-1	-	CASNEGRPLDEQFF	TGTGCCAGTAATGAGGGTAGACCGTTGGATGAGCAGTTCTTC